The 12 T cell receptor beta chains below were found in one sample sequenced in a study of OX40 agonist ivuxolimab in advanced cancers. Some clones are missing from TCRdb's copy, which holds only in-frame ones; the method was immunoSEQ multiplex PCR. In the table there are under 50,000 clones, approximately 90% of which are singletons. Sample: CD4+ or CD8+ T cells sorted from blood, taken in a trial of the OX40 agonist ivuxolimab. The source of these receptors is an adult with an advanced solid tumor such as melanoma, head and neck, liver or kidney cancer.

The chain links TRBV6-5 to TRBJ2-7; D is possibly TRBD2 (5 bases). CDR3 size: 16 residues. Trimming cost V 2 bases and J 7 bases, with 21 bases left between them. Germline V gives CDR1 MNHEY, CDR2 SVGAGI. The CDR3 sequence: CASSYTPPAGSGEQYF. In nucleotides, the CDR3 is TGTGCCAGCAGTTACACCCCCCCCGCGGGTTCGGGTGAGCAGTACTTC.

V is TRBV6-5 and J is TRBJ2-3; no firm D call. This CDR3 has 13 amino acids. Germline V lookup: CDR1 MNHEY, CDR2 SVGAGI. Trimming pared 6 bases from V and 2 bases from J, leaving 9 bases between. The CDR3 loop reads CASSYGITDTQYF. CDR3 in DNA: TGTGCCAGCAGCTACGGAATCACAGATACGCAGTATTTT.

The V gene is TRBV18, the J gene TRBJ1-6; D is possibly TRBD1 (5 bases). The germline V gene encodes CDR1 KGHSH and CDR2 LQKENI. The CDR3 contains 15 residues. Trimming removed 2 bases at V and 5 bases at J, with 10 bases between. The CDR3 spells CASSPRDADNSPLHF. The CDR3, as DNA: TGTGCCAGCTCACCAAGGGACGCCGATAATTCACCCCTCCACTTT.

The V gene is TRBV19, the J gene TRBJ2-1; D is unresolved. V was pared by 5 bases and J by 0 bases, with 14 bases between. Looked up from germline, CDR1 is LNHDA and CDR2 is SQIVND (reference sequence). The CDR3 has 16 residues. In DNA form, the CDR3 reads TGTGCCAGTAGTCCCCCACTCTCCCGCTCCTACAATGAGCAGTTCTTC. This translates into CASSPPLSRSYNEQFF.

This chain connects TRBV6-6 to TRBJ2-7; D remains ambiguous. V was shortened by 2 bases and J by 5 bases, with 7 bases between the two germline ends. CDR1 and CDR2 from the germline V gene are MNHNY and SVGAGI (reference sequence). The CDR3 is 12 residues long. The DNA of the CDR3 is TGTGCCAGCAGTTACCTCCACCACGAGCAGTACTTC. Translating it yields CASSYLHHEQYF.

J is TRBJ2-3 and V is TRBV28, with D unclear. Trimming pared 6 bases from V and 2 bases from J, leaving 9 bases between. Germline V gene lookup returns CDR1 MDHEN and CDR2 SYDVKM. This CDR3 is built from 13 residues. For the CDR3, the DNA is TGTGCCAGCAGACGAGGATACACAGATACGCAGTATTTT. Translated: CASRRGYTDTQYF. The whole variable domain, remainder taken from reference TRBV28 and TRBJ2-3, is DVKVTQSSRYLVKRTGEKVFLECVQDMDHENMFWYRQDPGLGLRLIYFSYDVKMKEKGDIPEGYSVSREKKERFSLILESASTNQTSMYLCASRRGYTDTQYFGPGTRLTVL.

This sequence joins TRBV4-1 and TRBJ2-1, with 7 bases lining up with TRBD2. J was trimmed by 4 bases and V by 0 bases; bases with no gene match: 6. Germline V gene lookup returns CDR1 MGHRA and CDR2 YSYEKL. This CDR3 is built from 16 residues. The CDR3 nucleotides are TGCGCCAGCAGCCAAGATCCGGGACTACCTTACAATGAGCAGTTCTTC. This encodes CASSQDPGLPYNEQFF.

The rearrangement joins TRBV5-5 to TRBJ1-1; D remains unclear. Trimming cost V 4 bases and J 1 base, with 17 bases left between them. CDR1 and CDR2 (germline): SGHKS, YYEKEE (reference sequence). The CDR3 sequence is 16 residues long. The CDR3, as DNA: TGTGCCAGCAGCCCCCTAGGTAGGGCAACGAACACTGAAGCTTTCTTT. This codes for CASSPLGRATNTEAFF.

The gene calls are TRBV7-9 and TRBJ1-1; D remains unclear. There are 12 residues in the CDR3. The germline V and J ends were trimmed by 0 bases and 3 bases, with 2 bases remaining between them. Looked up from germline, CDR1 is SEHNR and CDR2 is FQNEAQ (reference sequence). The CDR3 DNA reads TGTGCCAGCAGCTTAGCCTACACTGAAGCTTTCTTT. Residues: CASSLAYTEAFF.

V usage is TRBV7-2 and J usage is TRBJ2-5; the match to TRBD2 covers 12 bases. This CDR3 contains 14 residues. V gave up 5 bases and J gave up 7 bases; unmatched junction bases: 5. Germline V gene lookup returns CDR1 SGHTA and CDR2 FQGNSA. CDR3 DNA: TGTGCCAGCAGCCCCAAGACTAGCGGGGGGACCCAGTACTTC. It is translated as CASSPKTSGGTQYF.

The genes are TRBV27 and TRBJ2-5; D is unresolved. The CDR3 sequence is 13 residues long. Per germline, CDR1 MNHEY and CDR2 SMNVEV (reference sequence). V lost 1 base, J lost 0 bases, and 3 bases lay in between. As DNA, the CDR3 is TGTGCCAGCAGTTTATATGACCAAGAGACCCAGTACTTC. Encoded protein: CASSLYDQETQYF.

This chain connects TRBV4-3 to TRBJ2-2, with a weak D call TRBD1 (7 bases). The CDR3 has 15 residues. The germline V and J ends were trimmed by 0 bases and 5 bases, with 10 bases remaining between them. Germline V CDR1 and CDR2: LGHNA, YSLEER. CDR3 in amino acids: CASSQDAGGTGELFF. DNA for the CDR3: TGCGCCAGCAGCCAAGACGCAGGGGGGACCGGGGAGCTGTTTTTT.